This T cell receptor (beta chain) is from a study of blood T cell repertoires in COVID-19. Study as a whole: Samples came from the United States, Italy and Spain, spanning acute and convalescent COVID-19. Sample material is recorded as cDNA or gDNA derived from T cells, B-cell-depleted T cells, or PBMCs.

The V gene lost 2 bases and the J gene lost 4 bases, with 12 bases spanning the gap. Germline CDR1 reads SGHNT; CDR2 reads YYREEE (reference sequence). The CDR3 sequence is 15 residues long. How the authors handled the data: Amplification with reference gene primers provided the estimates of nucleated cell counts. TCRdb's table, derived via immunoSEQ multiplex PCR, lists solely in-frame clones and lacks some. V and J calls and clone size come straight from that table; D and trimming were deduced from the DNA. The sample contains tens of thousands of clones, 90% of which appear only once. The clonotype was recovered from a man aged 45-65 years with acute or convalescent COVID-19. The rearrangement links TRBV5-4 to TRBJ2-2; D may be TRBD2 (5 bases). Sequencing input: peripheral blood. CDR3 nucleotide sequence: TGTGCCAGCAGCTTACTAGGCGGGTCCACCGGGGAGCTGTTTTTT. It is translated as CASSLLGGSTGELFF.